A single sample gave rise to the 32 T cell receptor beta chains below, sequenced in a study of T cell clones after liver transplantation. Repertoires were generated with immunoSEQ multiplex PCR, while TCRdb's copy carries only in-frame clones and drops some. The sample contains more than 95,000 clones, roughly 80% of which appear only once. The specimen comprised CD4+ T cells from blood, sampled around 49 months after liver transplant. These receptors were taken from a human patient who received a liver transplant. The graft donor may have given rise to some T cells.

The genes are TRBV4-3 and TRBJ2-5; 10 positions agree with TRBD1. The CDR3 has 15 amino acids. Germline V gene lookup returns CDR1 LGHNA and CDR2 YSLEER. The V and J ends lost 3 bases and 5 bases, in that order; junction bases with no gene match: 6. CDR3 DNA sequence: TGCGCCAGCAGCCAGCCGGGACAGGGGTTTGAGACCCAGTACTTC. Its protein product is CASSQPGQGFETQYF.

The gene calls are TRBV7-9 and TRBJ2-3, with TRBD2 matching over 9 bases. The CDR3 length is 15 residues. The V gene's germline CDR1 is SEHNR and CDR2 FQNEAQ (reference sequence). The V segment lost 6 bases and the J segment 1 base; nucleotides outside the gene matches: 5. The CDR3 spells CASREWTSGTDTQYF. CDR3 DNA sequence: TGTGCCAGCAGGGAGTGGACTAGCGGCACAGATACGCAGTATTTT.

The chain employs TRBV7-8 and TRBJ2-3; the D gene is possibly TRBD2 (7 bases). V lost 6 bases to trimming and J lost 0 bases, with 16 bases between them. The V gene's germline CDR1 is SGHVS and CDR2 FQNEAQ. This CDR3 has 16 residues. The CDR3 nucleotides are TGTGCCAGCAGTAGGTTGCGGGGGCAAAGCACAGATACGCAGTATTTT. It codes for CASSRLRGQSTDTQYF. Filled out from reference TRBV7-8 and TRBJ2-3, the complete variable domain reads GAGVSQSPRYKVAKRGQDVALRCDPISGHVSLFWYQQALGQGPEFLTYFQNEAQLDKSGLPSDRFFAERPEGSVSTLKIQRTQQEDSAVYLCASSRLRGQSTDTQYFGPGTRLTVL.

This chain uses TRBV5-4 with TRBJ2-1, with 7 nucleotides matching TRBD1. The junction had 4 bases not matched to a gene; V was cut back by 4 bases and J by 0 bases. The germline gives CDR1 SGHNT, CDR2 YYREEE (reference sequence). CDR3 length: 15 amino acids. CDR3 sequence: CASSPGTDSYNEQFF. The CDR3 DNA is TGTGCCAGCAGCCCCGGGACAGACTCCTACAATGAGCAGTTCTTC.

The chain uses TRBV5-1 and TRBJ2-2; maybe TRBD1 (5 bases). The CDR3 totals 16 residues. CDR1 is SGHRS, CDR2 YFSETQ, per germline. Trimming removed 0 bases from V and 3 bases from J, with 12 bases in between. The CDR3 DNA follows: TGCGCCAGCAGCTTGGCCTTGGACACCTACACCGGGGAGCTGTTTTTT. Translating it yields CASSLALDTYTGELFF.

This chain links TRBV19 with TRBJ2-1, with D perhaps matching TRBD1 (6 bases). V was clipped by 4 bases and J by 8 bases, with 15 bases between them. The germline CDR1 and CDR2 sequences are LNHDA and SQIVND (reference sequence). The CDR3 covers 14 residues. The CDR3 sequence is CASSKVNRDDEQFF. CDR3 DNA sequence: TGTGCCAGTAGTAAAGTGAACAGGGACGATGAGCAGTTCTTC.

The gene calls are TRBV28 and TRBJ1-1, with a weak D call TRBD1 (5 bases). The CDR3 has 15 amino acids. The germline CDR1 and CDR2 sequences are MDHEN and SYDVKM. V shed 3 bases and J shed 1 base, with 12 bases lying between them. The CDR3 loop reads CASSFTGGQNTEAFF. CDR3 nucleotide sequence: TGTGCCAGCAGTTTCACAGGAGGGCAGAACACTGAAGCTTTCTTT. The whole variable domain, remainder taken from reference TRBV28 and TRBJ1-1, is DVKVTQSSRYLVKRTGEKVFLECVQDMDHENMFWYRQDPGLGLRLIYFSYDVKMKEKGDIPEGYSVSREKKERFSLILESASTNQTSMYLCASSFTGGQNTEAFFGQGTRLTVV.

The chain uses TRBV11-2 and TRBJ1-3; D not resolved. Germline V gives CDR1 SGHAT, CDR2 FQNNGV. V gave up 1 base and J gave up 0 bases, with 7 bases separating them. The CDR3 runs to 15 residues. In DNA form, the CDR3 reads TGTGCCAGCAGCTTAGGTGGAGTCTCTGGAAACACCATATATTTT. As protein: CASSLGGVSGNTIYF.

This sequence joins TRBV5-1 and TRBJ2-3, with 8 bases identical to TRBD2. The CDR3 is made up of 16 amino acids. From germline, CDR1 is SGHRS and CDR2 YFSETQ. The V gene end was trimmed by 0 bases and the J gene end by 2 bases; junction bases not matched to a gene: 5. CDR3 DNA sequence: TGCGCCAGCAGCTTGGCCATAGCGGGGATCACAGATACGCAGTATTTT. It codes for CASSLAIAGITDTQYF. The full variable domain, rest sourced from reference TRBV5-1 and TRBJ2-3, is KAGVTQTPRYLIKTRGQQVTLSCSPISGHRSVSWYQQTPGQGLQFLFEYFSETQRNKGNFPGRFSGRQFSNSRSEMNVSTLELGDSALYLCASSLAIAGITDTQYFGPGTRLTVL.

The rearrangement joins TRBV5-1 to TRBJ2-7; TRBD1 might be the D (5 bases). CDR1 SGHRS and CDR2 YFSETQ come from the germline V gene. Deletions cut 4 bases from V and 4 bases from J, with 18 bases between. The CDR3 is 15 amino acids. CDR3 DNA sequence: TGCGCCAGCAGCATAGACAGCCACCTCTCTTACGAGCAGTACTTC. This translates into CASSIDSHLSYEQYF.

V is TRBV6-6 and J is TRBJ1-1; D is undetermined. Trimming stripped 4 bases from V and 1 base from J, with 13 bases between. There are 15 residues in the CDR3. Germline CDR1 reads MNHNY; CDR2 reads SVGAGI (reference sequence). The CDR3 coding sequence is TGTGCCAGCAGTTCCCAGAGTGCGGGGAACACTGAAGCTTTCTTT. It encodes CASSSQSAGNTEAFF.

This clone occurred a few times. The rearrangement links TRBV10-1 to TRBJ2-1, with D uncertain. The CDR3 is 13 residues long. Germline loops: CDR1 WNHNN, CDR2 SYGVQD (reference sequence). V was clipped by 4 bases and J by 7 bases, with 11 bases between them. The CDR3 sequence is CASSALGRNEQFF. CDR3 coding DNA: TGCGCCAGCAGTGCACTTGGCCGGAATGAGCAGTTCTTC.

The CDR3 DNA sequence: TGCAGCGCCCGGAGCGGGGGAACGTTCGAGCAGTACTTC. As protein: CSARSGGTFEQYF. J is TRBJ2-7 and V is TRBV29-1, with 8 bases fitting TRBD2. The CDR3 runs 13 residues. V shed 7 bases, J shed 6 bases, and the junction held 11 bases outside the gene matches. The germline V gene encodes CDR1 SQVTM and CDR2 ANQGSEA.

This clone was found a few times. The chain employs TRBV5-1 and TRBJ2-7; D is perhaps TRBD2 (6 bases). The V end lost 4 bases, the J end lost 5 bases, and 19 bases lay between the germline ends. This CDR3 region has 15 residues. The germline gives CDR1 SGHRS, CDR2 YFSETQ. CDR3 sequence: CASSLDAGKWDEQYF. CDR3 DNA sequence: TGCGCCAGCAGCCTGGACGCGGGGAAATGGGACGAGCAGTACTTC. Complete variable domain (other parts from reference TRBV5-1 and TRBJ2-7): KAGVTQTPRYLIKTRGQQVTLSCSPISGHRSVSWYQQTPGQGLQFLFEYFSETQRNKGNFPGRFSGRQFSNSRSEMNVSTLELGDSALYLCASSLDAGKWDEQYFGPGTRLTVT.

The CDR3 region is CASSPELLGNQPQHF. DNA of the CDR3: TGTGCCAGCTCACCAGAGTTGTTGGGCAATCAGCCCCAGCATTTT. This chain connects TRBV18 to TRBJ1-5; D not certain. The V end lost 2 bases, the J end lost 2 bases, and 10 bases lay between the germline ends. The germline V gene encodes CDR1 KGHSH and CDR2 LQKENI. The CDR3 has 15 amino acids.

The J gene is TRBJ2-5, the V gene TRBV27; TRBD2 matches 9 bases. Germline trimming cut 2 bases from V and 4 bases from J; bases unmatched to any gene: 2. Per germline, CDR1 MNHEY and CDR2 SMNVEV (reference sequence). CDR3 length equals 14 residues. The CDR3 reads CASSLAGGRETQYF. CDR3 DNA sequence: TGTGCCAGCAGTTTAGCGGGGGGGAGAGAGACCCAGTACTTC.

V and J are TRBV28 and TRBJ2-1; D uncertain. The CDR3 has 11 residues. Germline V CDR1 and CDR2: MDHEN, SYDVKM. Trimming removed 6 bases at V and 5 bases at J, with 5 bases between. The CDR3 DNA is TGTGCCAGCAGGCAAAACAATGAGCAGTTCTTC. It codes for CASRQNNEQFF.

This chain's CDR3 is CASRRRERYEQYF. CDR3 nucleotide sequence: TGTGCCAGCAGGCGGCGGGAGAGGTACGAGCAGTACTTC. V gene TRBV27 combines with J gene TRBJ2-7, with TRBD2 identical over 7 bases. CDR1 is MNHEY and CDR2 is SMNVEV in the germline V gene (reference sequence). Trimming cost V 6 bases and J 4 bases; bases outside gene matches: 6. The CDR3 has 13 residues.

The V gene is TRBV19, the J gene TRBJ2-7; no reliable D call. V lost 3 bases, J lost 3 bases, and 12 bases lay in between. Germline values: CDR1 LNHDA, CDR2 SQIVND (reference sequence). The CDR3 loop spans 14 amino acids. CDR3 sequence reads: CASSILSDGYEQYF. For the CDR3, the DNA is TGTGCCAGTAGTATTCTTTCCGACGGCTACGAGCAGTACTTC.

V gene TRBV28 combines with J gene TRBJ2-7; D may be TRBD1 (7 bases). V dropped 5 bases and J dropped 4 bases, with 12 bases sitting between them. Germline V lookup: CDR1 MDHEN, CDR2 SYDVKM. The CDR3 runs 13 residues. This CDR3 reads CASSRPGGYEQYF. The CDR3, as DNA: TGTGCCAGCAGTAGGCCAGGGGGGTACGAGCAGTACTTC. The full variable domain, completed using reference TRBV28 and TRBJ2-7, is DVKVTQSSRYLVKRTGEKVFLECVQDMDHENMFWYRQDPGLGLRLIYFSYDVKMKEKGDIPEGYSVSREKKERFSLILESASTNQTSMYLCASSRPGGYEQYFGPGTRLTVT.

The chain uses TRBV5-1 and TRBJ2-7, with TRBD2 matching over 13 bases. Germline-derived CDR1 and CDR2 are SGHRS and YFSETQ. The J segment lost 0 bases and the V segment lost 3 bases, leaving 3 bases of the junction unmatched. There are 16 residues in the CDR3. CDR3: CASSSRTSGSSYEQYF. CDR3 DNA sequence: TGCGCCAGCAGCTCCAGGACTAGCGGGAGCTCCTACGAGCAGTACTTC.

The chain employs TRBV10-3 and TRBJ1-3; possibly TRBD1 for D (5 bases). Germline loops: CDR1 ENHRY, CDR2 SYGVKD. There are 16 residues in the CDR3. With 3 bases removed from V and 0 bases from J, the gap between germline ends came to 12 bases. CDR3 in amino acids: CAISDNGGRSGNTIYF. In nucleotides, the CDR3 is TGTGCCATCAGTGATAATGGGGGACGCTCTGGAAACACCATATATTTT.

The chain combines TRBV18 with TRBJ2-6; D is unclear. The germline V gene has CDR1 KGHSH and CDR2 LQKENI. Trimming took off 2 bases at V and 0 bases at J, with 8 bases between the two ends. CDR3 size: 16 residues. The DNA for the CDR3 is TGTGCCAGCTCACCAGATTGGGGCTCTGGGGCCAACGTCCTGACTTTC. It encodes CASSPDWGSGANVLTF. Full variable domain (missing parts from reference TRBV18 and TRBJ2-6): NAGVMQNPRHLVRRRGQEARLRCSPMKGHSHVYWYRQLPEEGLKFMVYLQKENIIDESGMPKERFSAEFPKEGPSILRIQQVVRGDSAAYFCASSPDWGSGANVLTFGAGSRLTVL.

The V and J genes are TRBV29-1 and TRBJ2-1; TRBD1 agrees at 12 bases. The V and J ends lost 4 bases and 9 bases, in that order; junction bases with no gene match: 7. The CDR3 sequence is 14 residues long. Germline values: CDR1 SQVTM, CDR2 ANQGSEA. The CDR3 spells CSVVGTGGSGEQFF. CDR3 bases: TGCAGCGTTGTTGGGACAGGGGGCTCGGGTGAGCAGTTCTTC.

V is TRBV7-8 and J is TRBJ1-2; 8 positions agree with TRBD1. The CDR3 contains 15 residues. Germline V gene data show CDR1 as SGHVS and CDR2 as FQNEAQ. J was trimmed by 0 bases and V by 5 bases; bases with no gene match: 5. As DNA, the CDR3 is TGTGCCAGCAGCGTGACAGGGGACGCTAACTATGGCTACACCTTC. It translates to CASSVTGDANYGYTF.

DNA of the CDR3: TGTGCCAGCAGTGAATTTCATGGGCGCAATCAGCCCCAGCATTTT. Protein product: CASSEFHGRNQPQHF. The chain links TRBV2 to TRBJ1-5, with no clear D. The CDR3 runs 15 residues. Germline values: CDR1 SNHLY, CDR2 FYNNEI. V was pared by 2 bases and J by 2 bases, with 10 bases between.

The chain combines TRBV5-1 with TRBJ2-7, with D maybe TRBD1 (5 bases). Looked up from germline, CDR1 is SGHRS and CDR2 is YFSETQ. The CDR3 is 14 amino acids. V dropped 0 bases and J dropped 4 bases, with 11 bases sitting between them. CDR3 amino acids: CASSLGAGKYEQYF. The CDR3 DNA follows: TGCGCCAGCAGCTTGGGAGCAGGGAAGTACGAGCAGTACTTC.

The V gene is TRBV11-2, the J gene TRBJ2-1; the match to TRBD2 covers 13 bases. The CDR3 contains 14 residues. Germline CDR1 and CDR2: SGHAT and FQNNGV. Trimming took 3 bases from V and 12 from J; bases not matched to a gene: 5. The CDR3 is CASSFTSGGALQFF. The CDR3 DNA is TGTGCCAGCAGCTTTACTAGCGGGGGGGCGCTGCAGTTCTTC.

The rearrangement joins TRBV9 to TRBJ1-2, with 8 bases lining up with TRBD1. This CDR3 is built from 15 residues. With V trimmed by 3 bases and J by 8 bases, 12 bases remained unmatched. The V gene's germline CDR1 is SGDLS and CDR2 YYNGEE. CDR3 in amino acids: CASSGAPGGAGGYTF. The CDR3 DNA is TGTGCCAGCAGCGGAGCCCCAGGGGGCGCGGGGGGCTACACCTTC.

The J gene is TRBJ2-7, the V gene TRBV28; D unresolved. Germline loops: CDR1 MDHEN, CDR2 SYDVKM. This CDR3 has 14 residues. V shed 8 bases and J shed 3 bases, with 17 bases lying between them. In DNA form, the CDR3 reads TGTGCCAGCGCTCCCAGGTCCTACGGCTACGAGCAGTACTTC. Its translation: CASAPRSYGYEQYF.

The genes are TRBV7-2 and TRBJ1-2; TRBD1 aligns across 12 bases. CDR3 size: 16 residues. Germline-derived CDR1 and CDR2 are SGHTA and FQGNSA. J gave up 7 bases and V 5 bases, and 11 bases lay outside the gene matches. The CDR3 DNA reads TGTGCCAGCAGCGCCCCGGGGGGACAGGGGGCGCGTGGCTACACCTTC. As protein: CASSAPGGQGARGYTF.

The chain links TRBV28 to TRBJ1-2; D unclear. Trimming cost V 3 bases and J 2 bases, with 16 bases left between them. The CDR3 consists of 16 residues. CDR1 and CDR2 (germline): MDHEN, SYDVKM. CDR3 in amino acids: CASSFLPRGSNYGYTF. The DNA for the CDR3 is TGTGCCAGCAGTTTCCTCCCCCGTGGTTCGAACTATGGCTACACCTTC.